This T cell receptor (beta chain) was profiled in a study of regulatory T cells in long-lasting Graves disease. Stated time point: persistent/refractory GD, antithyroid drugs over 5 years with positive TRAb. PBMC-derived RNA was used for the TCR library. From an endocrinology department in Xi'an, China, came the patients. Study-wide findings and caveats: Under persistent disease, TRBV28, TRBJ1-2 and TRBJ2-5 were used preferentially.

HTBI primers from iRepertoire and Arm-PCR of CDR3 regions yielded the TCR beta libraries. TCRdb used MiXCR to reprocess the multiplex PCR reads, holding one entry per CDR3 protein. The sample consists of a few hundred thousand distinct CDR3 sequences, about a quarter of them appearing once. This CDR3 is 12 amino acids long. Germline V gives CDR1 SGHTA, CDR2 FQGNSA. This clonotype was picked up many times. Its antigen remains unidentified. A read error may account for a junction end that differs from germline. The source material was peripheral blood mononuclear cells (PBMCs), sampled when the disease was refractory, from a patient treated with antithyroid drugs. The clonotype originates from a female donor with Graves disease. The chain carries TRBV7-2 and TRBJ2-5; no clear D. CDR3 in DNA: TGTGCCAGCAGTTTAGGAGAAGAGACCCAGTACTTC. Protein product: CASSLGEETQYF.